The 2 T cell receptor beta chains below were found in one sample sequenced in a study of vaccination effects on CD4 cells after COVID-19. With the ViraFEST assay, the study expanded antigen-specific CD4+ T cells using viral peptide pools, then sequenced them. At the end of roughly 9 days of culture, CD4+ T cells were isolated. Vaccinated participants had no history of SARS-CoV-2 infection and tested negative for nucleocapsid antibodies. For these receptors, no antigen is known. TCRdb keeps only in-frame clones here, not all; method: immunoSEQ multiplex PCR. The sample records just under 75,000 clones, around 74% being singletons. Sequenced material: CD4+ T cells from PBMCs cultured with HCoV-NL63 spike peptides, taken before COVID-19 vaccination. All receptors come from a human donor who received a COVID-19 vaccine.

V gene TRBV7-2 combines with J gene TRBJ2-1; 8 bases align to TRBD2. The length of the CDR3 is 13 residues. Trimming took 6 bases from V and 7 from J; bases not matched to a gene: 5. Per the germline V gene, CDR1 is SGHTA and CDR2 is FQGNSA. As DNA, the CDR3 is TGTGCCAGCAGTCCGGGGGGGCGGAATGAGCAGTTCTTC. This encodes CASSPGGRNEQFF.

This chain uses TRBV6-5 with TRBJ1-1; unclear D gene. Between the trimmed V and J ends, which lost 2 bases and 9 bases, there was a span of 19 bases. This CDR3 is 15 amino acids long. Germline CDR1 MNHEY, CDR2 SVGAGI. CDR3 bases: TGTGCCAGCAGTTACAAGAATTCCTTTCGCATACAAGCTTTCTTT. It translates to CASSYKNSFRIQAFF.